This T cell receptor (beta chain) was recovered during a study of regulatory T cells in long-lasting Graves disease. This clonotype has ten or more counts. Time point reported: newly diagnosed GD, antithyroid drugs for less than 3 months. The TCR library used RNA extracted from PBMCs. Relying on iRepertoire HTBI primers and Arm-PCR of CDR3 regions, the team built TCR beta libraries. TCRdb re-called the multiplex PCR reads with MiXCR, one entry per CDR3 protein. The data hold roughly 500,000 distinct CDR3 sequences, with around 15% observed a single time. This CDR3 comprises 19 residues. The germline CDR1 and CDR2 sequences are MNHNS and SASEGT. Trimming took 1 base from V and 0 from J, leaving 19 bases between them. These data also formed part of another study, on T cells in Graves' hyperthyroidism and ophthalmopathy. Per that study: With the HTBI primer set, the TCR CDR3 went through a first round of RT-PCR.

The starting material was peripheral blood mononuclear cells (PBMCs), obtained at new diagnosis, from a patient treated with antithyroid drugs. The source of this sequence is a woman between 50 and 59 years old with Graves disease. The J gene is TRBJ2-1, the V gene TRBV6-1; D remains unclear. The CDR3 DNA is TGTGCCAGCAGTGAAGTGATCGTGGGGTCCACGAGCTCCTACAATGAGCAGTTCTTC. Its protein product is CASSEVIVGSTSSYNEQFF.